The source of this TCR beta chain is a study of T cells in tuberculosis. Sorting used thawed, overnight-rested PBMC stained with anti-CD3, a viability dye and GMM-loaded CD1B tetramer. The CD1B tetramers carried C32 glucose monomycolate purified from Rhodococcus equi. Study-level findings and limits: T cells binding CD1B-GMM tetramer weakly possibly escaped the sort.

TCRdb's table, derived via immunoSEQ multiplex PCR, lists solely in-frame clones and lacks some. This sample carries approximately 88,000 clones, just over 90% of them seen once, and the ten largest clones take around 1.8%. J was trimmed by 11 bases and V by 0 bases; bases with no gene match: 10. This CDR3 comprises 14 residues. The germline V gene has CDR1 GTSNPN and CDR2 SVGIG (reference sequence). Sequencing used CD1b-GMM tetramer-negative cells sorted from PBMCs. The receptor comes from an adult woman with latent tuberculosis. The V call is TRBV30, the J call TRBJ1-2, with TRBD1 matching 9 bases. The CDR3 DNA follows: TGTGCCTGGAGTGTACTTAAAGGGACAGGGAGGTACACCTTC. This translates into CAWSVLKGTGRYTF.